The 16 T cell receptor beta chains given below trace back to one sample, sequenced in a study of identical twins. In TCRdb, the 5' RACE reads were re-called with MiXCR into one record per CDR3 protein. The sample includes approximately 890,000 distinct CDR3 sequences, roughly an eighth seen only once; the top ten take around 1.5%. The same sample was also studied in work on yellow fever vaccine responses in identical twins.

Sequenced input: PBMCs. All receptors derive from a woman aged 18-35 years in good health.

This clonotype was counted many times. This chain connects TRBV5-1 to TRBJ1-6; possible D gene TRBD1, 6 bases. The germline V gene encodes CDR1 SGHRS and CDR2 YFSETQ. The V end was cut by 0 bases, the J end by 6 bases, with 13 bases between. CDR3 length: 16 amino acids. CDR3: CASSLVGAGANSPLHF. The CDR3 DNA reads TGCGCCAGCAGCTTGGTGGGCGCAGGGGCTAATTCACCCCTCCACTTT.

This clonotype has more than one count but fewer than ten. The V gene is TRBV20-1, the J gene TRBJ2-7; D is possibly TRBD2 (6 bases). This CDR3 comprises 15 residues. Germline assignment: CDR1 DFQATT and CDR2 SNEGSKA (reference sequence). Trimming stripped 3 bases from V and 0 bases from J, with 15 bases between. The CDR3 sequence is CSASSWDSSSYEQYF. CDR3 DNA: TGCAGTGCTAGTAGTTGGGACTCAAGCTCCTACGAGCAGTACTTC.

The CDR3 sequence: CASSLGPKGGYTF. The DNA for the CDR3 is TGTGCCAGCAGCTTAGGCCCGAAGGGGGGCTACACCTTC. The chain couples TRBV13 to TRBJ1-2; D might be TRBD1 (5 bases). Deletions cut 0 bases from V and 8 bases from J, with 10 bases between. Germline values: CDR1 PRHDT, CDR2 FYEKMQ (reference sequence). This CDR3 comprises 13 residues.

This clonotype has just a few counts. The chain combines TRBV9 with TRBJ2-5; 7 nucleotides line up with TRBD2. V was pared by 3 bases and J by 1 base, with 6 bases of the junction left unmatched. The CDR3 consists of 15 residues. Germline-derived CDR1 and CDR2 are SGDLS and YYNGEE. The DNA of the CDR3 is TGTGCCAGCAGCGACCTAGGGACTACCCAAGAGACCCAGTACTTC. It codes for CASSDLGTTQETQYF.

In its sample, this clonotype was seen a few times. This sequence joins TRBV20-1 and TRBJ2-1, with D possibly being TRBD2 (5 bases). This CDR3 has 15 residues. The ends were cut back, 3 bases at V and 3 bases at J, with 15 bases in the middle. Germline CDR1 and CDR2: DFQATT and SNEGSKA (reference sequence). In DNA, the CDR3 is TGCAGTGCTAGGGCTGGGGAGACCGTCTACAATGAGCAGTTCTTC. Translated, it gives CSARAGETVYNEQFF.

This clonotype was observed many times. The chain has TRBV6-2 or TRBV6-3 and TRBJ1-2; D is unresolved. The CDR3 contains 12 residues. Trimming removed 7 bases from V and 8 bases from J, with 14 bases in between. Germline assignment: CDR1 MNHEY and CDR2 SVGEGT. The CDR3 coding sequence is TGTGCCAGCACCGATGATGCCTTAGGCTACACCTTC. Translation gives CASTDDALGYTF.

This clonotype has a handful of counts. V gene TRBV12-3 or TRBV12-4 combines with J gene TRBJ2-3; no clear D gene. Trimming stripped 7 bases from V and 6 bases from J, with 8 bases between. This CDR3 has 11 residues. DNA for the CDR3: TGTGCCAGCATCTCATCCGATACGCAGTATTTT. The encoded protein is CASISSDTQYF.

This clonotype was seen repeatedly, ten times or more. The rearrangement links TRBV15 to TRBJ2-3, with TRBD2 matching 8 bases. The CDR3 has 18 amino acids. With 1 base clipped from V and 3 bases from J, the junction kept 12 bases outside the gene matches. Per the germline V gene, CDR1 is LNHNV and CDR2 is YYDKDF (reference sequence). CDR3 coding DNA: TGTGCCACCAGCAGAGTGGCCGGACTAGCCTCCGGAACAGATACGCAGTATTTT. It translates to CATSRVAGLASGTDTQYF.

This clonotype has only a few counts. The V and J genes are TRBV9 and TRBJ2-7; possible D gene TRBD1, 6 bases. The CDR3 consists of 13 residues. Germline V gene lookup returns CDR1 SGDLS and CDR2 YYNGEE. Trimming stripped 1 base from V and 7 bases from J, with 12 bases between. CDR3 residues: CASSVSPGEEQYF. The CDR3 DNA reads as TGTGCCAGCAGCGTATCGCCAGGGGAGGAGCAGTACTTC.

V and J are TRBV12-3 or TRBV12-4 and TRBJ2-3, with TRBD2 identical over 10 bases. The CDR3 contains 15 residues. J lost 1 base, V lost 5 bases, and 3 bases had no gene match. The DNA of the CDR3 is TGTGCCAGCAGTGCCGGACTAGCGGGCACAGATACGCAGTATTTT. Protein sequence: CASSAGLAGTDTQYF.

The rearrangement uses TRBV4-1 and TRBJ2-1, with TRBD1 matching 8 bases. In germline, CDR1 is MGHRA, CDR2 YSYEKL. The CDR3 totals 18 residues. The V segment lost 0 bases and the J segment 5 bases; nucleotides outside the gene matches: 12. The CDR3 nucleotides are TGCGCCAGCAGCCAAGATAGGAGACAGGGGATTTTCCACAATGAGCAGTTCTTC. This encodes CASSQDRRQGIFHNEQFF.

The chain combines TRBV7-9 with TRBJ2-1, with a tentative D call TRBD2 (6 bases). V was clipped by 4 bases and J by 8 bases, with 18 bases between them. The CDR3 runs to 15 residues. CDR1 is SEHNR and CDR2 is FQNEAQ in the germline V gene (reference sequence). CDR3: CASSSHGLPSDEQFF. Written as DNA, the CDR3 is TGTGCCAGCAGCTCCCACGGGCTACCTAGCGATGAGCAGTTCTTC.

The rearrangement links TRBV5-1 to TRBJ2-5; 14 bases match TRBD2. CDR1 SGHRS and CDR2 YFSETQ come from the germline V gene. V shed 3 bases, J shed 5 bases, and the junction held 9 bases outside the gene matches. The CDR3 length is 17 residues. The CDR3 sequence is CASSSGLAGARGETQYF. CDR3 coding DNA: TGCGCCAGCAGCTCGGGACTAGCGGGGGCGAGAGGGGAGACCCAGTACTTC.

This clonotype was detected a few times. The rearrangement uses TRBV6-4 and TRBJ2-2; D remains ambiguous. V shed 3 bases and J shed 4 bases, with 9 bases lying between them. CDR1 and CDR2 (germline): MRHNA, SNTAGT. The CDR3 consists of 14 residues. CDR3 in DNA: TGTGCCAGCAGTGAGACCGGGTTCACCGGGGAGCTGTTTTTT. As protein: CASSETGFTGELFF.

This clonotype has just a few counts. This rearrangement joins TRBV14 to TRBJ1-1; 7 bases align to TRBD1. The CDR3 loop spans 14 amino acids. Germline V CDR1 and CDR2: SGHDN, FVKESK. V shed 4 bases and J 5 bases; nucleotides not matched to a gene: 7. The CDR3 loop reads CASSLQGQGTEAFF. The CDR3 coding sequence is TGTGCCAGCAGCCTACAGGGGCAAGGGACTGAAGCTTTCTTT.

The table lists this clonotype with a few counts. The chain employs TRBV10-3 and TRBJ2-2, with TRBD1 as a possible D gene (6 bases). The V gene's germline CDR1 is ENHRY and CDR2 SYGVKD. This CDR3 contains 14 residues. The V end was cut by 10 bases, the J end by 0 bases, with 12 bases between. CDR3: CATAGTTNTGELFF. For the CDR3, the DNA is TGTGCCACCGCCGGGACAACGAACACCGGGGAGCTGTTTTTT.